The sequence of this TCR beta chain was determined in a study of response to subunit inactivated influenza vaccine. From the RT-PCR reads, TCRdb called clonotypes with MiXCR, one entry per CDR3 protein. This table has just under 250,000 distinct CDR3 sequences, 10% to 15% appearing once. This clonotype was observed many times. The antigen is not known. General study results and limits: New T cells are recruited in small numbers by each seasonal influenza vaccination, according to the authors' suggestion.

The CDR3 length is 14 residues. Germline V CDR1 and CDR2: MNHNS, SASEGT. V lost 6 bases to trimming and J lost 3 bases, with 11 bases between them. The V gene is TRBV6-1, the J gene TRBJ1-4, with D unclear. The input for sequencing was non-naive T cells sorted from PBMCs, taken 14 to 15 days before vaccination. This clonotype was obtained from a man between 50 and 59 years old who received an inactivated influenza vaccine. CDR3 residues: CASRLAGSNEKLFF. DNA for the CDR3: TGTGCCAGCAGACTAGCCGGGTCTAATGAAAAACTGTTTTTT.